In its sample, the clone carrying this TCR beta chain was seen a few times. The sample is drawn from a study of patients and donors after allogeneic stem cell transplantation. From the RT-PCR reads, TCRdb called clonotypes with MiXCR, one entry per CDR3 protein. The table has 200,000 to 250,000 distinct CDR3 sequences, 35% to 45% seen once; the top ten hold roughly 10%. The CDR3 is 13 residues long. Germline assignment: CDR1 SGHKS and CDR2 YYEKEE (reference sequence). V was clipped by 5 bases and J by 3 bases, with 9 bases between them. The receptor was isolated from a human donor who was either an allogeneic HSCT recipient or a stem cell or donor lymphocyte infusion donor (not recorded which). It is not recorded whose cells these are; they may come from a transplant donor. The chain couples TRBV5-5 to TRBJ1-3; D is uncertain. Sequencing was performed on blood, either unsorted or a sorted T cell fraction (not recorded which). CDR3 in DNA: TGTGCCAGCAGTTCACGGATTGGAAACACCATATATTTT. It codes for CASSSRIGNTIYF.